What follows are 11 T cell receptor beta chains derived from one specimen sequenced in a study of neoadjuvant nivolumab and ipilimumab in lung cancer. Produced via immunoSEQ multiplex PCR; TCRdb's table is partial and in-frame only. Here the sample spans about 7,800 clones, roughly 90% being singletons. Sequenced here: tumor tissue, sampled after neoadjuvant nivolumab, alone or with ipilimumab, at or shortly before surgery. These receptors all come from an adult with non-small cell lung cancer. Some clones in this sample may be carry-over from other donors' samples.

This clone was detected only once. This chain uses TRBV27 with TRBJ2-1, with 7 bases matching TRBD2. This CDR3 has 14 amino acids. Germline V gene sequence: CDR1 MNHEY, CDR2 SMNVEV (reference sequence). V dropped 8 bases and J dropped 9; count of bases not matched to a gene: 13. CDR3 coding DNA: TGTGCCAGCTTGGGGGGGGGTTGGGGCGGTGAGCAGTTCTTC. As protein: CASLGGGWGGEQFF.

The V call is TRBV29-1, the J call TRBJ1-2; D call uncertain. The CDR3 loop spans 12 amino acids. Germline V gene data show CDR1 as SQVTM and CDR2 as ANQGSEA. The V and J ends lost 3 bases and 2 bases respectively, with 7 bases between them. CDR3 nucleotide sequence: TGCAGCGTTGAGAGAGGGAACTATGGCTACACCTTC. Its translation: CSVERGNYGYTF.

V is TRBV2 and J is TRBJ1-5; D call uncertain. Trimming left V 1 base short and J 7 bases short, with 11 bases between. This CDR3 is 14 amino acids long. The germline V gene has CDR1 SNHLY and CDR2 FYNNEI. The CDR3, as DNA: TGTGCCAGCAGTGAAGAAGGTTGGAGCCAGCCCCAGCATTTT. Protein sequence: CASSEEGWSQPQHF.

The J gene is TRBJ1-1, the V gene TRBV11-2, with D possibly being TRBD1 (5 bases). V dropped 3 bases and J dropped 5 bases, with 16 bases sitting between them. The CDR3 totals 15 residues. CDR1 and CDR2 from the germline V gene are SGHAT and FQNNGV. This CDR3 is CASSLAPGPGTEAFF. The CDR3 coding sequence is TGTGCCAGCAGCTTGGCACCGGGACCGGGTACTGAAGCTTTCTTT.

The chain recombines TRBV5-5 with TRBJ2-1; D is unresolved. This CDR3 region has 13 residues. Trimming left V 5 bases short and J 2 bases short, with 8 bases between. Germline lookup yields CDR1 SGHKS and CDR2 YYEKEE (reference sequence). In nucleotides, the CDR3 is TGTGCCAGCAGGAGATACACCTACAATGAGCAGTTCTTC. Translated, it gives CASRRYTYNEQFF.

The chain is built from TRBV19 and TRBJ2-3, with TRBD2 identical over 9 bases. CDR3 length: 14 residues. V was clipped by 5 bases and J by 6 bases; unmatched bases: 6. The V gene's germline CDR1 is LNHDA and CDR2 SQIVND (reference sequence). The CDR3 reads CASSLAGSEDTQYF. CDR3 nucleotides: TGTGCCAGTAGTCTAGCGGGATCTGAGGATACGCAGTATTTT.

V gene TRBV29-1 combines with J gene TRBJ2-7, with D possibly TRBD2 on 6 matching bases. Trimming left V 8 bases short and J 6 bases short, with 17 bases between. This CDR3 is built from 12 residues. Per the germline V gene, CDR1 is SQVTM and CDR2 is ANQGSEA. This CDR3 reads CSFGASEGEQYF. The CDR3 DNA follows: TGCAGCTTTGGGGCTTCGGAGGGCGAGCAGTACTTC.

The J gene is TRBJ2-7, the V gene TRBV7-9; the D is unclear. The CDR3 runs to 17 residues. Germline CDR1 SEHNR, CDR2 FQNEAQ (reference sequence). V was trimmed by 3 bases and J by 0 bases, leaving 18 bases between them. The CDR3 is CASSLRSSGKSSYEQYF. Written as DNA, the CDR3 is TGTGCCAGCAGCTTGAGGTCATCCGGAAAGAGCTCCTACGAGCAGTACTTC. Filled out from reference TRBV7-9 and TRBJ2-7, the complete variable domain reads DTGVSQNPRHKITKRGQNVTFRCDPISEHNRLYWYRQTLGQGPEFLTYFQNEAQLEKSRLLSDRFSAERPKGSFSTLEIQRTEQGDSAMYLCASSLRSSGKSSYEQYFGPGTRLTVT.

The CDR3 DNA sequence: TGTGCCAGCAGTCCCCGGGGGGCTTCGGTCCAGCGGGAAGAGACCCAGTACTTC. Amino acid sequence: CASSPRGASVQREETQYF. This chain connects TRBV27 to TRBJ2-5, with a tentative D call TRBD2 (7 bases). V was cut by 5 bases and J by 3 bases, with 25 bases left in between. The germline V gene encodes CDR1 MNHEY and CDR2 SMNVEV (reference sequence). This CDR3 is built from 18 residues.

This clone occurred a few times. The chain combines TRBV5-1 with TRBJ2-5, with 8 bases that match TRBD1. Per the germline V gene, CDR1 is SGHRS and CDR2 is YFSETQ. V was pared by 2 bases and J by 4 bases, with 7 bases of the junction left unmatched. This CDR3 has 15 residues. The CDR3 spells CASSLTLTGVETQYF. CDR3 nucleotides: TGCGCCAGCAGCTTAACCTTGACAGGGGTAGAGACCCAGTACTTC.

The chain carries TRBV4-1 and TRBJ2-7; D perhaps matches TRBD1 (7 bases). V shed 1 base and J shed 5 bases, with 15 bases lying between them. The CDR3 runs 15 residues. Per the germline V gene, CDR1 is MGHRA and CDR2 is YSYEKL. The CDR3 sequence: CASSQAGGGFHEQYF. CDR3 DNA: TGCGCCAGCAGCCAAGCCGGAGGGGGCTTCCACGAGCAGTACTTC.